This T cell receptor beta chain was retrieved from a study of cytomegalovirus exposure and HLA in healthy donors. Across the study: Sequencing of 180 million or so T cells in an earlier analysis found 100 million to 140 million unique TCR beta sequences.

With 7 bases removed from V and 2 bases from J, the gap between germline ends came to 8 bases. Germline values: CDR1 MNHNY, CDR2 SVGAGI (reference sequence). The CDR3 extends over 12 amino acids. In the PCR, 60 Vbeta and 13 Jbeta primers were used. The protocol was immunoSEQ multiplex PCR, while the TCRdb copy is restricted to in-frame clones and leaves out a portion. The specimen's table records about 47,000 clones. Study-wide results and limits: The study reported that TCR beta sequences accurately predicted HLA-A and HLA-B alleles in most subjects.

In regard to this clone: Its antigen is not known.

This sequence joins TRBV6-6 and TRBJ1-1, with a weak D call TRBD1 (5 bases). Source material: PBMCs. This clonotype was obtained from a male donor in good health and CMV-seronegative. The CDR3 coding sequence is TGTGCCAGCAACCAGGGAAACACTGAAGCTTTCTTT. It encodes CASNQGNTEAFF.